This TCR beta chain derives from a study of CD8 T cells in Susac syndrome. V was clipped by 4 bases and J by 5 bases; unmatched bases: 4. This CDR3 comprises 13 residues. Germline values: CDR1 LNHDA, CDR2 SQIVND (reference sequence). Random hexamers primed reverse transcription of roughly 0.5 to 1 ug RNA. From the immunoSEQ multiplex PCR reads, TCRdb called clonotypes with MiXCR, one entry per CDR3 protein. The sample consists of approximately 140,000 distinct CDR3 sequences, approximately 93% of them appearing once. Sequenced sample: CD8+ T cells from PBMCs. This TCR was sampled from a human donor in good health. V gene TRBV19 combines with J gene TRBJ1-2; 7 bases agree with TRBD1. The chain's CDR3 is CASSTGQAYGYTF. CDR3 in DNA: TGTGCCAGTAGTACCGGACAGGCGTATGGCTACACCTTC.